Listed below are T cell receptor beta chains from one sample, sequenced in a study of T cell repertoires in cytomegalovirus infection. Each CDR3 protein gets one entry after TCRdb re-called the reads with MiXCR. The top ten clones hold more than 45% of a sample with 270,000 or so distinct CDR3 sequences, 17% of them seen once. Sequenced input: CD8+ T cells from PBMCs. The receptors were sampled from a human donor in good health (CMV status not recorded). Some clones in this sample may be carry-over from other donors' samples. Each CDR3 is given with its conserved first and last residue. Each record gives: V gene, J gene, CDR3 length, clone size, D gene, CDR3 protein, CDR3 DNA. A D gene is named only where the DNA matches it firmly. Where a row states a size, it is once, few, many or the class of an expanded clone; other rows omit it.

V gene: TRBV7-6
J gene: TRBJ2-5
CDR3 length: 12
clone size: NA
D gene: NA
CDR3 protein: CASSPTKETQYF
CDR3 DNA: TGTGCCAGCAGCCCGACTAAAGAGACCCAGTACTTC

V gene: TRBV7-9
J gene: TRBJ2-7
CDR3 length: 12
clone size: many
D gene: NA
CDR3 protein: CASSDSWGRKYF
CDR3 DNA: TGTGCCAGCAGCGACAGCTGGGGGAGAAAGTACTTC

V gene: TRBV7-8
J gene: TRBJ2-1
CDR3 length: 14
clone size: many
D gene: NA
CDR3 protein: CASSRGQTNNEQFF
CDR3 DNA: TGTGCCAGCAGCCGGGGGCAGACGAACAATGAGCAGTTCTTC

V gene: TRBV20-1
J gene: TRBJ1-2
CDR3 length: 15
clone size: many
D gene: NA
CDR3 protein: CSARDIGPGVYGYTF
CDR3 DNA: TGCAGTGCTAGAGATATAGGGCCCGGGGTCTATGGCTACACCTTC

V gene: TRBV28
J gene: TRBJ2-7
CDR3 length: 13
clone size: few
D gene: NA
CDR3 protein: CASSLPTGYEQYF
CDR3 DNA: TGTGCCAGCAGTTTACCGACAGGCTACGAGCAGTACTTC

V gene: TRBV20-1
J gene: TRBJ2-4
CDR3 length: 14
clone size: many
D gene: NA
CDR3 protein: CSASMGVAKNIQYF
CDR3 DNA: TGCAGTGCTAGTATGGGGGTAGCCAAAAACATTCAGTACTTC

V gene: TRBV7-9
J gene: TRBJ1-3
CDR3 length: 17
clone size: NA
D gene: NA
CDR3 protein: CASSHNTRGPPGNTIYF
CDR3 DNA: TGTGCCAGCAGCCATAATACCCGGGGCCCCCCGGGAAACACCATATATTTT

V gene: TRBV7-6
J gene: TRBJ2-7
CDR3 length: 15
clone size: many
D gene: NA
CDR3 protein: CASSLSPGTYSEQYF
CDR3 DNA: TGTGCCAGCAGCTTAAGTCCCGGGACGTACTCCGAGCAGTACTTC

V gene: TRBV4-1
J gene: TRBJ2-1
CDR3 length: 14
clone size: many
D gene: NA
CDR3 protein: CASSQPTGRDEQFF
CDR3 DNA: TGCGCCAGCAGCCAACCTACAGGGCGAGATGAGCAGTTCTTC

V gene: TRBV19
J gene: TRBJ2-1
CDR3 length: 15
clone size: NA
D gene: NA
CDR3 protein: CASSDDYTTYNEQFF
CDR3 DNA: TGTGCCAGTAGTGACGACTACACGACCTACAATGAGCAGTTCTTC

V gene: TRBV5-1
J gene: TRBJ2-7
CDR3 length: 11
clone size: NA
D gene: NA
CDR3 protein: CASSSTGEQYF
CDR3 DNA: TGCGCCAGCAGCTCCACTGGCGAGCAGTACTTC

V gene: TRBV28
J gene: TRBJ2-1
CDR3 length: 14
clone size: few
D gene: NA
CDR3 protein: CASSFRGINNEQFF
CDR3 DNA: TGTGCCAGCAGTTTTAGGGGTATCAACAATGAGCAGTTCTTC

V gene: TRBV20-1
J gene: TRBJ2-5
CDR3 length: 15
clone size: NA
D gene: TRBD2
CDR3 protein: CSAGTQRGGPETQYF
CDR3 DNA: TGCAGTGCTGGGACTCAGCGGGGGGGCCCTGAGACCCAGTACTTC

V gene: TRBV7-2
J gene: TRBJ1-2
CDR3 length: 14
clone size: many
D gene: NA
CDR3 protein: CASSPDSLDYGYTF
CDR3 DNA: TGTGCCAGCAGCCCGGACAGTCTTGACTATGGCTACACCTTC

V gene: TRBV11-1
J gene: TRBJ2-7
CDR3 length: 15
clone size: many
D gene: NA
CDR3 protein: CASSLAGWADYEQYF
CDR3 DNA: TGTGCCAGCAGCTTAGCCGGATGGGCGGACTACGAGCAGTACTTC

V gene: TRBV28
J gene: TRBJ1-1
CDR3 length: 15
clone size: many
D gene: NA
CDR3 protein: CASLVSRATNTEAFF
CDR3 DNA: TGTGCCAGCTTAGTTTCGAGGGCGACGAACACTGAAGCTTTCTTT

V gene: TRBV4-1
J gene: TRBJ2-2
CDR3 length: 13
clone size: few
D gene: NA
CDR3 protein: CASTHEARGELFF
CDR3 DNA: TGCGCCAGCACCCATGAAGCTAGGGGGGAGCTGTTTTTT

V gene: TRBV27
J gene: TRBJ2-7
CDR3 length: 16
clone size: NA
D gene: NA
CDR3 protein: CASSYSRGAAFYEQYF
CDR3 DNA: TGTGCCAGCAGTTACAGCCGGGGGGCGGCCTTTTACGAGCAGTACTTC

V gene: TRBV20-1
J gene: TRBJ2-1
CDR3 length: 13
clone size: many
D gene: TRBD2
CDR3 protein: CSATSADYNEQFF
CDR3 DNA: TGCAGTGCGACTAGCGCTGACTACAATGAGCAGTTCTTC

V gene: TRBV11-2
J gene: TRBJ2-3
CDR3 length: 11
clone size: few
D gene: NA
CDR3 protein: CASSLMDTQYF
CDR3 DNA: TGTGCCAGCAGCTTAATGGATACGCAGTATTTT

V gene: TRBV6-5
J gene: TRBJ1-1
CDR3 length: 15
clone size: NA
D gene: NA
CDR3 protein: CASSYSSSGNTEAFF
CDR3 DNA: TGTGCCAGCAGTTACTCGAGCTCTGGGAACACTGAAGCTTTCTTT

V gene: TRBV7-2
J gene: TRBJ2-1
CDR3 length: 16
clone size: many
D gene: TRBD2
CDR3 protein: CASSPELAGGNNEQFF
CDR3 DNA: TGTGCCAGCAGCCCTGAACTAGCGGGGGGAAACAATGAGCAGTTCTTC

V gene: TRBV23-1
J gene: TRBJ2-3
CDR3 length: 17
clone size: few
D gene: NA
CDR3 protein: CASSHLHGFASTDTQYF
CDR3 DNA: TGCGCCAGCAGTCACCTTCACGGGTTCGCTAGCACAGATACGCAGTATTTT

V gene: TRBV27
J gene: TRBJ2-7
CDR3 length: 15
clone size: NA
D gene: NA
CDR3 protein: CASSLYADREGRQYF
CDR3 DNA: TGTGCCAGCAGTTTATACGCGGACAGGGAGGGACGGCAGTACTTC

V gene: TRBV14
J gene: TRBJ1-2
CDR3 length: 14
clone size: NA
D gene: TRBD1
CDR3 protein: CASSPRTGGEGYTF
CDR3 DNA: TGTGCCAGCAGCCCACGGACAGGGGGCGAAGGCTACACCTTC

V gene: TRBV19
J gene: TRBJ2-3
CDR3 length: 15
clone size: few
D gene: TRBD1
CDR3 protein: CASSALPGTVDTQYF
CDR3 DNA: TGTGCCAGTAGTGCCCTCCCCGGGACAGTGGATACGCAGTATTTT

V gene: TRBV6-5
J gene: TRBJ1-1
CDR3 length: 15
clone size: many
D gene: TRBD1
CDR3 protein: CASSHGQGRNTEAFF
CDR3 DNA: TGTGCCAGCAGTCACGGACAGGGTCGGAACACTGAAGCTTTCTTT

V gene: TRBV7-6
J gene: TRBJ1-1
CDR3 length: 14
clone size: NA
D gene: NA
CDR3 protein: CASSLAFVDTEAFF
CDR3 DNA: TGTGCCAGCAGCTTAGCCTTCGTAGACACTGAAGCTTTCTTT

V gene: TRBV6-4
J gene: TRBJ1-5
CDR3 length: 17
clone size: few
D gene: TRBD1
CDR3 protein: CASRGGRVGTGNQPQHF
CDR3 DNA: TGTGCCAGCAGAGGCGGAAGAGTAGGGACAGGCAATCAGCCCCAGCATTTT

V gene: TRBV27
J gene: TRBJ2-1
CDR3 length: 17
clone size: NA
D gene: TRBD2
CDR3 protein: CASSSTSGQSSYNEQFF
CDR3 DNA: TGTGCCAGCAGTTCCACTAGCGGCCAAAGCTCCTACAATGAGCAGTTCTTC

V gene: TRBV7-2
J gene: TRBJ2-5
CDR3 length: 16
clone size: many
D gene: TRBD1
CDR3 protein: CASSFYTGQGGETQYF
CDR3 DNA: TGTGCCAGCAGCTTCTATACCGGACAGGGTGGAGAGACCCAGTACTTC

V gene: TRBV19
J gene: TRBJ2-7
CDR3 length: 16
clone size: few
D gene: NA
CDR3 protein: CASTLTHGDSGREQYF
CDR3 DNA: TGTGCCAGTACCTTAACGCACGGCGATTCTGGCAGGGAGCAGTACTTC

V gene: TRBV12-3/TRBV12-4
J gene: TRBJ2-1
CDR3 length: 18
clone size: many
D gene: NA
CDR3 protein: CASSFQVEQGNRNNEQFF
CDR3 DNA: TGTGCCAGCAGTTTCCAAGTCGAACAGGGCAATCGAAACAATGAGCAGTTCTTC